This T cell receptor (beta chain) was recovered during a study of Graves' ophthalmopathy and Graves' hyperthyroidism. Included hyperthyroidism patients were aged 18 to 65 and newly diagnosed (under 2 months' duration). This clonotype was counted many times. Trimming shortened V by 0 bases and J by 1 base, and 9 bases separated the two germline ends. The CDR3 is 15 amino acids. The germline CDR1 and CDR2 sequences are MNHEY and SVGAGI. The sequenced template was RNA, covering the TCR beta CDR3 region. Scientists carried out first-round RT-PCR using HTBI primers and then a second-round multiplex PCR. TCRdb recomputed calls from the multiplex PCR reads with MiXCR, one row per CDR3 protein. Of hundreds of thousands of distinct CDR3 sequences listed, roughly 14% are singletons.

The sample was peripheral blood. The chain is built from TRBV6-5 and TRBJ2-5; no reliable D call. The receptor comes from a woman aged 18-29 years with stable Graves' hyperthyroidism. CDR3 in DNA: TGTGCCAGCAGTTACTCGCCAGGCAGCCAAGAGACCCAGTACTTC. It yields the protein CASSYSPGSQETQYF.